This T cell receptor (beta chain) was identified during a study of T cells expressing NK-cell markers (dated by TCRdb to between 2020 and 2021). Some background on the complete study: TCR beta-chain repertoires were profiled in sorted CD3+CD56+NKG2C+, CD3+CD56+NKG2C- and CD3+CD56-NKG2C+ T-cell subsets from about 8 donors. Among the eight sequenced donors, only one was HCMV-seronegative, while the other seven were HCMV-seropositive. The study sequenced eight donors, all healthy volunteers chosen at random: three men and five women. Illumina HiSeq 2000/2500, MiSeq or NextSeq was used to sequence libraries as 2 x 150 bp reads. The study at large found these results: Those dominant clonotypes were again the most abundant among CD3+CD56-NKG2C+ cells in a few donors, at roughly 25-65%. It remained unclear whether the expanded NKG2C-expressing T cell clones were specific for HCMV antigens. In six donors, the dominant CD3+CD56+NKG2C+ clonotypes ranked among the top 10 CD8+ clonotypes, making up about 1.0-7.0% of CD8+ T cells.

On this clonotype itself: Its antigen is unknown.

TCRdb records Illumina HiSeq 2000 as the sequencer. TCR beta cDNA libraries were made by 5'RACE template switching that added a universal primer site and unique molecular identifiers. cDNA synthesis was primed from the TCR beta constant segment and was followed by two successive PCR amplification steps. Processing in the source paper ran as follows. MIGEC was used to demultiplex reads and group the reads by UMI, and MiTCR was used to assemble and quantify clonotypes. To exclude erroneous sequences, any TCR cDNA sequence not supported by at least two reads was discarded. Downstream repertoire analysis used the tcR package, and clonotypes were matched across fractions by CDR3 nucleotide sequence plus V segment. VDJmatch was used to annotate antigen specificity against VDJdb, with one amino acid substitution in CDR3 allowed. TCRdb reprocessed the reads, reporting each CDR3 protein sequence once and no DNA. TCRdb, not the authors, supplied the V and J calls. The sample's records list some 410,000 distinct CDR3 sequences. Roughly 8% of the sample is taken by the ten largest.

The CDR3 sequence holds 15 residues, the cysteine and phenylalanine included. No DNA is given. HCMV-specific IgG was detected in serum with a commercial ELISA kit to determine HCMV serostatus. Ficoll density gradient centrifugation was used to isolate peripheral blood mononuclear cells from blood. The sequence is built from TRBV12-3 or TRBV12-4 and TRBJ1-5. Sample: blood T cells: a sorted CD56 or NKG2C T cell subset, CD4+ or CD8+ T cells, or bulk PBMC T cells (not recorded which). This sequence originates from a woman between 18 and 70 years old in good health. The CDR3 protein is CASSLGTANNQPQHF.